Listed below are T cell receptor beta chains from one sample, sequenced in a study of blood T cell repertoires in COVID-19. Sequencing was performed with immunoSEQ multiplex PCR; in TCRdb, only in-frame clones are kept and a portion is missing. The sample has 400,000 to 450,000 clones, around 87% seen once; the top ten hold 1.1%. Sequencing used PBMCs or T cells enriched from blood (not recorded which). The receptors were gathered from a man younger than 40 who had recovered from COVID-19. Each CDR3 is given with its conserved first and last residue. Fields, in order: clone size, V gene, D gene, J gene, CDR3 protein, CDR3 DNA. The D gene is left open where the match is weak. Part of the rows lack a size; the others show once, few, many or a class for expanded clones.

size: few
V: TRBV3-1/TRBV3-2
D: NA
J: TRBJ2-7
CDR3: CASSQEGLARTYEQYF
DNA: TGTGCCAGCAGCCAAGAGGGCCTAGCGCGCACCTACGAGCAGTACTTC

size: NA
V: TRBV27
D: TRBD1
J: TRBJ1-4
CDR3: CASIPGDRELFF
DNA: TGTGCCAGCATCCCTGGGGACAGGGAACTGTTTTTT

size: NA
V: TRBV6-6
D: NA
J: TRBJ1-1
CDR3: CASSYLRGGLVTEAFF
DNA: TGTGCCAGCAGTTACTTGCGGGGCGGATTAGTGACTGAAGCTTTCTTT

size: NA
V: TRBV5-1
D: NA
J: TRBJ2-1
CDR3: CASSLAVLEDYNEQFF
DNA: TGCGCCAGCAGCTTGGCCGTCCTGGAGGACTACAATGAGCAGTTCTTC

size: NA
V: TRBV2
D: NA
J: TRBJ1-4
CDR3: CASIRGDDEKLFF
DNA: TGTGCCAGCATCCGCGGGGATGATGAAAAACTGTTTTTT

size: once
V: TRBV29-1
D: TRBD1
J: TRBJ2-7
CDR3: CSVEGRARGNEQYF
DNA: TGCAGCGTTGAAGGAAGGGCCAGGGGGAACGAGCAGTACTTC

size: few
V: TRBV29-1
D: TRBD2
J: TRBJ2-7
CDR3: CSVEFGSGSSEQYF
DNA: TGCAGCGTTGAGTTTGGTAGCGGGAGTTCCGAGCAGTACTTC

size: once
V: TRBV28
D: NA
J: TRBJ1-2
CDR3: CASTPRGGSSNYGYTF
DNA: TGTGCCAGCACCCCCAGGGGTGGGAGTTCTAACTATGGCTACACCTTC

size: NA
V: TRBV4-2
D: NA
J: TRBJ2-1
CDR3: CASSQVRGSGSYNEQFF
DNA: TGTGCCAGCAGCCAAGTTCGGGGGAGCGGTTCCTACAATGAGCAGTTCTTC

size: NA
V: TRBV30
D: TRBD2
J: TRBJ2-7
CDR3: CAWGTSGRREQYF
DNA: TGTGCCTGGGGGACTAGCGGGAGGAGGGAGCAGTACTTC

size: NA
V: TRBV2
D: NA
J: TRBJ1-1
CDR3: CASWFRGDTEAFF
DNA: TGTGCCAGCTGGTTCAGGGGCGACACTGAAGCTTTCTTT

size: NA
V: TRBV29-1
D: NA
J: TRBJ2-2
CDR3: CSVDLTDSNTGELFF
DNA: TGCAGCGTTGATTTGACTGACAGCAACACCGGGGAGCTGTTTTTT

size: NA
V: TRBV24-1
D: TRBD1
J: TRBJ2-5
CDR3: CATSGIRDRGMSLQETQYF
DNA: TGTGCCACCAGTGGGATCAGGGACAGGGGGATGAGCCTACAAGAGACCCAGTACTTC

size: once
V: TRBV7-2
D: NA
J: TRBJ2-7
CDR3: CASSSLGGTYEQYF
DNA: TGTGCCAGCAGCTCCCTCGGGGGAACCTACGAGCAGTACTTC

size: NA
V: TRBV24-1
D: TRBD1
J: TRBJ2-2
CDR3: CAIRDRVSGELFF
DNA: TGTGCCATACGGGACAGGGTGAGCGGGGAGCTGTTTTTT

size: few
V: TRBV7-8
D: NA
J: TRBJ2-3
CDR3: CASSRGSQVTQYF
DNA: TGTGCCAGCAGCCGGGGCTCCCAGGTAACGCAGTATTTT

size: NA
V: TRBV7-2
D: TRBD1
J: TRBJ2-1
CDR3: CASSSPVGQGGNEQFF
DNA: TGTGCCAGCAGCTCCCCCGTGGGACAGGGAGGCAATGAGCAGTTCTTC

size: NA
V: TRBV3-1/TRBV3-2
D: TRBD1
J: TRBJ1-1
CDR3: CASSQGHRDREAFF
DNA: TGTGCCAGCAGCCAAGGTCACCGGGACAGGGAAGCTTTCTTT

size: NA
V: TRBV30
D: TRBD2
J: TRBJ2-7
CDR3: CAWTPSGADYEQYF
DNA: TGTGCCTGGACCCCTAGCGGGGCTGATTACGAGCAGTACTTC

size: NA
V: TRBV11-2
D: NA
J: TRBJ2-3
CDR3: CASSLLSTDTQYF
DNA: TGTGCCAGCAGCCTCCTTAGCACAGATACGCAGTATTTT

size: NA
V: TRBV4-1
D: TRBD2
J: TRBJ2-1
CDR3: CASSHGLAGELYNEQFF
DNA: TGCGCCAGCAGCCACGGACTAGCGGGAGAGTTATACAATGAGCAGTTCTTC

size: NA
V: TRBV18
D: TRBD1
J: TRBJ2-2
CDR3: CASSPQGASGELFF
DNA: TGTGCCAGCTCACCACAGGGGGCCAGCGGGGAGCTGTTTTTT

size: NA
V: TRBV30
D: NA
J: TRBJ1-2
CDR3: CAWSVGANGYTF
DNA: TGTGCCTGGAGTGTGGGGGCGAATGGCTACACCTTC

size: NA
V: TRBV14
D: NA
J: TRBJ2-1
CDR3: CASGTSKNEQFF
DNA: TGTGCCAGCGGGACTTCCAAAAATGAGCAGTTCTTC

size: NA
V: TRBV11-2
D: NA
J: TRBJ2-1
CDR3: CASTPGSGGPNEQFF
DNA: TGTGCCAGCACCCCTGGCTCAGGAGGGCCGAATGAGCAGTTCTTC

size: NA
V: TRBV19
D: NA
J: TRBJ2-7
CDR3: CASSIDSSHEQYF
DNA: TGTGCCAGTAGTATAGACAGTTCCCACGAGCAGTACTTC

size: once
V: TRBV3-1/TRBV3-2
D: NA
J: TRBJ2-1
CDR3: CASGLLYNEQFF
DNA: TGTGCCAGCGGACTCCTATACAATGAGCAGTTCTTC

size: NA
V: TRBV30
D: TRBD2
J: TRBJ2-3
CDR3: CAWSVGTSGDTQYF
DNA: TGTGCCTGGAGTGTAGGGACTAGCGGAGATACGCAGTATTTT

size: NA
V: TRBV10-1
D: TRBD1
J: TRBJ2-3
CDR3: CASRPGQGTDTQYF
DNA: TGCGCCAGCAGACCGGGACAGGGAACAGATACGCAGTATTTT

size: NA
V: TRBV6-2/TRBV6-3
D: TRBD2
J: TRBJ2-1
CDR3: CASSYDPGLGVNEQFF
DNA: TGTGCCAGCAGTTACGATCCGGGACTAGGTGTCAATGAGCAGTTCTTC

size: NA
V: TRBV12-5
D: TRBD1
J: TRBJ1-1
CDR3: CASGRPTGSGTEAFF
DNA: TGTGCTAGTGGTCGCCCGACAGGGTCGGGCACTGAAGCTTTCTTT

size: NA
V: TRBV27
D: TRBD2
J: TRBJ2-7
CDR3: CASSEPGLAAYEQYF
DNA: TGTGCCAGCAGTGAACCGGGACTAGCGGCCTACGAGCAGTACTTC

size: NA
V: TRBV7-6
D: NA
J: TRBJ2-7
CDR3: CASSLGGGTRNPYEQYF
DNA: TGTGCCAGCAGCTTAGGAGGGGGAACAAGGAACCCCTACGAGCAGTACTTC

size: NA
V: TRBV30
D: TRBD1
J: TRBJ2-7
CDR3: CAWLTGSYEQYF
DNA: TGTGCCTGGTTGACAGGGTCCTACGAGCAGTACTTC

size: NA
V: TRBV12-3/TRBV12-4
D: NA
J: TRBJ1-2
CDR3: CASGEVYGYTF
DNA: TGTGCCAGCGGGGAGGTCTATGGCTACACCTTC

size: NA
V: TRBV10-3
D: TRBD2
J: TRBJ2-1
CDR3: CAISDPLTGGRYNEQFF
DNA: TGTGCCATCAGTGATCCCCTAACGGGAGGGCGGTACAATGAGCAGTTCTTC

size: NA
V: TRBV2
D: TRBD2
J: TRBJ2-1
CDR3: CASSTSGEQFF
DNA: TGTGCCAGTTCCACTAGCGGCGAGCAGTTCTTC

size: NA
V: TRBV2
D: TRBD1
J: TRBJ2-7
CDR3: CASRMGQAQGEQYF
DNA: TGTGCCAGCAGAATGGGACAGGCCCAAGGGGAGCAGTACTTC

size: NA
V: TRBV18
D: NA
J: TRBJ1-5
CDR3: CASSPLRDQPQHF
DNA: TGTGCCAGCTCACCCTTGAGGGATCAGCCCCAGCATTTT

size: NA
V: TRBV15
D: NA
J: TRBJ2-2
CDR3: CATSRGGSYERDTGELFF
DNA: TGTGCCACCAGCAGAGGAGGTAGCTATGAACGAGACACCGGGGAGCTGTTTTTT

size: NA
V: TRBV28
D: TRBD1
J: TRBJ2-5
CDR3: CASSPPRAQGGGTQYF
DNA: TGTGCCAGCAGTCCCCCGCGGGCCCAAGGGGGCGGGACCCAGTACTTC